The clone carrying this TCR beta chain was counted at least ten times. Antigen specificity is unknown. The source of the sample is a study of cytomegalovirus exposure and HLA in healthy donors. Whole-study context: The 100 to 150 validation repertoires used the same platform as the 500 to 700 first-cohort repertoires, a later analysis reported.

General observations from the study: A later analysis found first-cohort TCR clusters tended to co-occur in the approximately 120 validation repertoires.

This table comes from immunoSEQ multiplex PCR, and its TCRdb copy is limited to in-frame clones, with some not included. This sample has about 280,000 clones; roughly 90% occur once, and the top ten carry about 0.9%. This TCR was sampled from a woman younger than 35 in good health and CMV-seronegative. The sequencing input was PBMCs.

This chain's CDR3 is CASSVTGGFGNTIYF. The CDR3, as DNA: TGCGCCAGCAGCGTAACAGGGGGCTTTGGAAACACCATATATTTT. This chain joins TRBV5-1 and TRBJ1-3; 9 positions match TRBD1. Losses at the gene ends were 4 bases for V and 3 bases for J; bases not matched to a gene: 5. This CDR3 contains 15 residues. Looked up from germline, CDR1 is SGHRS and CDR2 is YFSETQ.